Below, 19 T cell receptor beta chains from the same sample are listed, as sequenced in a study of OX40 agonist ivuxolimab in advanced cancers. Produced via immunoSEQ multiplex PCR; TCRdb's table is partial and in-frame only. The sample lists over 50,000 clones; about 82% were seen once. The sample consisted of CD4+ or CD8+ T cells sorted from blood, taken in a trial of the OX40 agonist ivuxolimab. These TCRs come from an adult with an advanced solid tumor such as melanoma, head and neck, liver or kidney cancer.

The CDR3 here is CASSEVQGHSNQPQHF. DNA of the CDR3: TGTGCCAGCAGTGAAGTACAGGGGCATAGCAATCAGCCCCAGCATTTT. The J gene is TRBJ1-5, the V gene TRBV2, with 7 nucleotides matching TRBD1. The CDR3 totals 16 residues. Germline-derived CDR1 and CDR2 are SNHLY and FYNNEI. The junction had 3 bases not matched to a gene; V was cut back by 1 base and J by 0 bases.

The rearrangement uses TRBV7-2 and TRBJ1-1; D possibly corresponds to TRBD1 (5 bases). V lost 6 bases and J 10 bases, leaving 18 bases between the germline ends. The CDR3 loop spans 13 amino acids. Looked up from germline, CDR1 is SGHTA and CDR2 is FQGNSA. CDR3 bases: TGTGCCAGCAGTGCTCGGGACGCAACTCCAGCTTTCTTT. Translating gives CASSARDATPAFF.

The rearrangement uses TRBV4-3 and TRBJ2-2; 7 bases match TRBD1. This CDR3 has 16 amino acids. The J segment lost 5 bases and the V segment lost 3 bases, leaving 9 bases of the junction unmatched. Germline CDR1 is LGHNA and CDR2 is YSLEER. The CDR3 DNA is TGCGCCAGCAGCCACGCACTGGTCAGGGGGACCGGGGAGCTGTTTTTT. Protein: CASSHALVRGTGELFF.

This clone was detected a few times. The gene calls are TRBV6-6 and TRBJ1-6, with D maybe TRBD1 (5 bases). Deletions cut 3 bases from V and 7 bases from J, with 13 bases between. The CDR3 sequence is 15 residues long. Germline V gives CDR1 MNHNY, CDR2 SVGAGI (reference sequence). The CDR3 DNA sequence: TGTGCCAGCAGTTATTCCGGGACGGCCAATTCACCCCTCCACTTT. This sequence encodes CASSYSGTANSPLHF.

V usage is TRBV6-7 and J usage is TRBJ2-7; the D gene is possibly TRBD2 (5 bases). TRBV6-7 is an open reading frame, and its role is uncertain. The CDR3 has 18 amino acids. Trimming cost V 0 bases and J 2 bases, with 20 bases left between them. The CDR3 protein is CASSYSKCGPARPYEQYF. In nucleotides, the CDR3 is TGTGCCAGCAGTTACTCGAAATGCGGGCCGGCCCGGCCCTACGAGCAGTACTTC.

The V call is TRBV5-1, the J call TRBJ2-2; a weak D match, TRBD2 (5 bases). CDR1 is SGHRS, CDR2 YFSETQ, per germline. The CDR3 spans 14 residues. The V end lost 3 bases, the J end lost 8 bases, and 14 bases lay between the germline ends. The CDR3 reads CASSSDLSGGELFF. For the CDR3, the DNA is TGCGCCAGCAGCTCGGACTTAAGCGGAGGGGAGCTGTTTTTT.

The rearrangement joins TRBV5-4 to TRBJ2-1; D is possibly TRBD2 (7 bases). The V end lost 4 bases, the J end lost 6 bases, and 20 bases lay between the germline ends. Germline V gives CDR1 SGHNT, CDR2 YYREEE (reference sequence). This CDR3 is 16 amino acids long. The CDR3 region has the DNA TGTGCCAGCAGCCCCCCCCGGGGGGCGTCAATCAATGAGCAGTTCTTC. Residues: CASSPPRGASINEQFF. Supplemented by reference TRBV5-4 and TRBJ2-1, the full variable domain reads ETGVTQSPTHLIKTRGQQVTLRCSSQSGHNTVSWYQQALGQGPQFIFQYYREEENGRGNFPPRFSGLQFPNYSSELNVNALELDDSALYLCASSPPRGASINEQFFGPGTRLTVL.

This chain connects TRBV11-3 to TRBJ2-5; D remains ambiguous. This CDR3 is built from 13 residues. Germline V gives CDR1 SGHNT, CDR2 YENEEA. With 1 base removed from V and 5 bases from J, the gap between germline ends came to 8 bases. The CDR3 sequence is CASSLGPRETQYF. The CDR3 DNA reads TGTGCCAGCAGCTTAGGACCCAGGGAGACCCAGTACTTC. Drawing the rest from reference TRBV11-3 and TRBJ2-5, the complete variable domain is EAGVVQSPRYKIIEKKQPVAFWCNPISGHNTLYWYLQNLGQGPELLIRYENEEAVDDSQLPKDRFSAERLKGVDSTLKIQPAELGDSAVYLCASSLGPRETQYFGPGTRLLVL.

The chain combines TRBV4-1 with TRBJ1-5; D unclear. Between the trimmed V and J ends, which lost 0 bases and 5 bases, there was a span of 11 bases. Germline CDR1 MGHRA, CDR2 YSYEKL. The CDR3 runs to 15 residues. In nucleotides, the CDR3 is TGCGCCAGCAGCCAAGATACCGGCGGTCATCAGCCCCAGCATTTT. It yields the protein CASSQDTGGHQPQHF.

This rearrangement joins TRBV11-3 to TRBJ1-3, with D possibly TRBD1 on 5 matching bases. The CDR3 sequence is 16 residues long. From germline, CDR1 is SGHNT and CDR2 YENEEA. V lost 1 base, J lost 3 bases, and 13 bases lay in between. CDR3 loop: CASSLGDEAGGNTIYF. Written as DNA, the CDR3 is TGTGCCAGCAGCTTAGGGGACGAGGCTGGTGGAAACACCATATATTTT.

The gene calls are TRBV11-2 and TRBJ2-1; 7 bases line up with TRBD2. The V gene end was trimmed by 2 bases and the J gene end by 8 bases; junction bases not matched to a gene: 9. The length of the CDR3 is 15 residues. CDR1 is SGHAT, CDR2 FQNNGV, per germline. Here the CDR3 DNA reads TGTGCCAGCAGCTTACCCGAGCGGGGTAGCGATGAGCAGTTCTTC. Its translation: CASSLPERGSDEQFF. Using reference TRBV11-2 and TRBJ2-1 for the parts outside the CDR3, the full variable domain is EAGVAQSPRYKIIEKRQSVAFWCNPISGHATLYWYQQILGQGPKLLIQFQNNGVVDDSQLPKDRFSAERLKGVDSTLKIQPAKLEDSAVYLCASSLPERGSDEQFFGPGTRLTVL.

As concerns this clone: One end of the junction fails to match germline, which may point to a read error. The V gene is TRBV7-7, the J gene TRBJ2-5, with 8 bases that match TRBD2. Germline lookup yields CDR1 SSHAT and CDR2 FNYEAQ (reference sequence). The CDR3 is 15 residues long. CDR3 amino acids: CASSLKAGGYETQYF. Written as DNA, the CDR3 is TGTGCTAGCAGCTTAAAGGCGGGGGGTTACGAGACCCAGTACTTC.

As to this clone: One end of the junction is discordant with germline, which a read error may explain. The chain is built from TRBV5-4 and TRBJ2-7, with D uncertain. The CDR3 is 12 residues long. In germline, CDR1 is SGHNT, CDR2 YYREEE (reference sequence). CDR3 sequence: CASTLDASSATF. The CDR3, as DNA: TGTGCCAGCACCCTTGATGCTAGTTCGGCCACTTTC.

CDR3 sequence (DNA): TGTGCCAGTAACCAAAGGGCTAGCGCCCACAATGAGCAGTTCTTC. Protein product: CASNQRASAHNEQFF. The genes are TRBV27 and TRBJ2-1, with a possible D match to TRBD2 (6 bases). V was pared by 9 bases and J by 5 bases, with 20 bases between. The CDR3 spans 15 residues. Germline V lookup: CDR1 MNHEY, CDR2 SMNVEV (reference sequence).

CDR3 region: CASSQRDRSTEAFF. Here the CDR3 DNA reads TGTGCCAGCAGCCAAAGGGACAGGTCCACTGAAGCTTTCTTT. The chain combines TRBV5-6 with TRBJ1-1; 8 bases fit TRBD1. Losses at the gene ends were 4 bases for V and 4 bases for J; bases not matched to a gene: 6. CDR3 length: 14 residues. Germline CDR1 and CDR2: SGHDT and YYEEEE. Together with reference TRBV5-6 and TRBJ1-1, the CDR3 gives the full variable domain: DAGVTQSPTHLIKTRGQQVTLRCSPKSGHDTVSWYQQALGQGPQFIFQYYEEEERQRGNFPDRFSGHQFPNYSSELNVNALLLGDSALYLCASSQRDRSTEAFFGQGTRLTVV.

The rearrangement joins TRBV7-2 to TRBJ2-7; TRBD1 matches at 9 bases. Germline CDR1 reads SGHTA; CDR2 reads FQGNSA. The CDR3 sequence is 15 residues long. Unmatched junction bases numbered 8, after V lost 5 bases and J lost 3 bases. This chain's CDR3 is CASSPAGQGYYEQYF. The CDR3 nucleotides read TGTGCCAGCAGCCCAGCGGGACAGGGATACTACGAGCAGTACTTC.

Only one count was recorded for this clone. V usage is TRBV6-1 and J usage is TRBJ2-5, with a possible D match to TRBD1 (6 bases). The CDR3 runs 13 residues. Germline CDR1 MNHNS, CDR2 SASEGT. V lost 5 bases and J 5 bases, leaving 12 bases between the germline ends. The DNA for the CDR3 is TGTGCCAGCAGTCCCCAGGGGCGGGAGACCCAGTACTTC. This encodes CASSPQGRETQYF.

This chain links TRBV7-3 with TRBJ2-1; no firm D call. The CDR3 runs to 14 residues. Trimming removed 6 bases from V and 5 bases from J, with 14 bases in between. Germline loops: CDR1 SGHTA, CDR2 FQGTGA. The CDR3 loop is CASRRLVEDNEQFF. The CDR3 DNA sequence: TGTGCCAGCAGGAGGTTGGTTGAGGACAATGAGCAGTTCTTC.

This chain connects TRBV5-6 to TRBJ2-5; unclear D gene. V lost 1 base to trimming and J lost 5 bases, with 6 bases between them. The germline gives CDR1 SGHDT, CDR2 YYEEEE. The CDR3 has 12 residues. CDR3 sequence (DNA): TGTGCCAGCAGCTTGTGGGCGGAGACCCAGTACTTC. Encoded protein: CASSLWAETQYF.